This is a list of T cell receptor beta chains from one sample in a study of shared clonotypes between healthy human individuals. The repertoire was sequenced with immunoSEQ multiplex PCR; TCRdb's copy has only in-frame clones and lacks some. In the table there are about 2.1 million clones, 85% to 95% of which are singletons. The sequenced sample was naive CD8+ T cells from PBMCs. The source is a man between 18 and 35 years old in good health. Some clones in this sample may be carry-over from other donors' samples. Both conserved end residues are part of each CDR3. A D gene is named only where the DNA matches it firmly. Some rows have no size entry. The others give once, few or many, or a class for an expanded clone.

abundance,d_gene,len,v_gene,j_gene,CDR3aa,CDR3nt
.,.,16,TRBV25-1,TRBJ2-3,CASSEWGTASTDTQYF,TGTGCCAGCAGTGAATGGGGGACGGCTAGCACAGATACGCAGTATTTT
.,.,13,TRBV27,TRBJ2-5,CASSLRQPETQYF,TGTGCCAGCAGTTTGAGACAGCCGGAGACCCAGTACTTC
once,TRBD2,16,TRBV11-2,TRBJ2-1,CASSLRAGVEYNEQFF,TGTGCCAGCAGCTTAAGAGCGGGAGTGGAATACAATGAGCAGTTCTTC
.,TRBD2,16,TRBV5-1,TRBJ2-3,CASSLGEGLSTDTQYF,TGCGCCAGCAGCCTGGGGGAGGGTCTTAGCACAGATACGCAGTATTTT
.,TRBD2,17,TRBV28,TRBJ2-1,CASSLRLAGVIDNEQFF,TGTGCCAGCAGTTTAAGGCTAGCGGGAGTAATCGACAATGAGCAGTTCTTC
.,TRBD1,16,TRBV30,TRBJ2-7,CAWSVRRDRVPYEQYF,TGTGCCTGGAGTGTACGAAGGGACAGGGTCCCCTACGAGCAGTACTTC
.,TRBD1,14,TRBV27,TRBJ1-2,CASSPRAGGDGYTF,TGTGCCAGCAGTCCCAGGGCAGGGGGCGACGGCTACACCTTC
.,.,15,TRBV11-3,TRBJ2-1,CASSSSSGTINEQFF,TGTGCCAGCAGCTCATCCTCCGGGACAATAAATGAGCAGTTCTTC
.,.,12,TRBV5-1,TRBJ2-7,CASSLQGHEQYF,TGCGCCAGCAGCTTACAGGGCCACGAGCAGTACTTC
.,TRBD2,16,TRBV6-6,TRBJ2-7,CASSLGLADPSYEQYF,TGTGCCAGCAGCCTCGGACTAGCGGACCCCTCCTACGAGCAGTACTTC
.,.,14,TRBV5-1,TRBJ2-3,CASSLEGSKDTQYF,TGCGCCAGCAGCTTGGAGGGGAGTAAGGATACGCAGTATTTT
.,TRBD2,14,TRBV14,TRBJ2-1,CASSRGGSYNEQFF,TGTGCCAGCAGCCGGGGGGGCTCCTACAATGAGCAGTTCTTC
.,.,13,TRBV2,TRBJ1-5,CASSPWSNQPQHF,TGTGCCAGCAGCCCCTGGAGCAATCAGCCCCAGCATTTT
.,.,16,TRBV9,TRBJ1-1,CASSVEGGPLDTEAFF,TGTGCCAGCAGCGTAGAAGGGGGTCCTTTGGACACTGAAGCTTTCTTT
.,TRBD1,16,TRBV4-1,TRBJ1-1,CASSLYRGPENTEAFF,TGCGCCAGCAGCCTATACAGGGGGCCGGAGAACACTGAAGCTTTCTTT
.,.,15,TRBV6-5,TRBJ1-4,CASSPRGLGNEKLFF,TGTGCCAGTAGTCCCAGGGGCCTCGGTAATGAAAAACTGTTTTTT
.,.,11,TRBV30,TRBJ2-1,CAWTVGRGQFF,TGTGCCTGGACCGTTGGGCGCGGGCAGTTCTTC
.,.,17,TRBV7-3,TRBJ2-1,CASSPMGPAAGWDEQFF,TGTGCCAGCAGCCCTATGGGACCGGCAGCCGGTTGGGATGAGCAGTTCTTC
.,.,13,TRBV27,TRBJ2-2,CASSLLSAGELFF,TGTGCCAGCAGTTTATTGTCCGCCGGGGAGCTGTTTTTT
.,.,14,TRBV5-6,TRBJ2-7,CASSRSTREYEQYF,TGTGCCAGCAGCCGATCCACGCGGGAATACGAGCAGTACTTC
.,.,15,TRBV30,TRBJ1-2,CAWSPGVTENYGYTF,TGTGCCTGGAGTCCGGGGGTGACAGAGAACTATGGCTACACCTTC
.,.,15,TRBV7-9,TRBJ2-3,CASSLGSGAGDTQYF,TGTGCCAGCAGCTTAGGATCCGGGGCCGGGGATACGCAGTATTTT